The 22 T cell receptor beta chains given below trace back to one sample, sequenced in a study of cytomegalovirus exposure and HLA in healthy donors. A multiplex PCR was run with 60 Vbeta primers and 13 Jbeta primers. TCRdb's table, derived via immunoSEQ multiplex PCR, lists solely in-frame clones and lacks some. This sample has about 84,000 clones, with roughly 63% found just once. Sample: PBMCs. These receptors came from a woman aged 40 to 55 in good health and CMV-seropositive.

This clone showed up just a few times. The chain employs TRBV6-1 and TRBJ1-5, with TRBD1 identical over 8 bases. Germline trimming cut 5 bases from V and 6 bases from J; bases unmatched to any gene: 9. Germline CDR1 MNHNS, CDR2 SASEGT. This CDR3 contains 15 residues. DNA of the CDR3: TGTGCCAGCAGTATACAGGACAGGGTCGGTCAGCCCCAGCATTTT. Protein product: CASSIQDRVGQPQHF.

The chain couples TRBV19 to TRBJ2-6, with 9 bases that match TRBD1. The CDR3 extends over 17 amino acids. The V gene's germline CDR1 is LNHDA and CDR2 SQIVND (reference sequence). The V segment lost 3 bases and the J segment 2 bases; nucleotides outside the gene matches: 5. CDR3 nucleotides: TGTGCCAGTAGTATTGGGACAGGGAACGCTGGGGCCAACGTCCTGACTTTC. Its protein is CASSIGTGNAGANVLTF.

This clone was seen more than once but under ten times. The chain couples TRBV19 to TRBJ1-5, with D uncertain. The CDR3 contains 13 residues. Germline V gene data show CDR1 as LNHDA and CDR2 as SQIVND (reference sequence). Trimming left V 1 base short and J 5 bases short, with 6 bases between. The CDR3 sequence: CASSIVVYQPQHF. As DNA, the CDR3 is TGTGCCAGTAGTATAGTCGTGTATCAGCCCCAGCATTTT.

This chain links TRBV5-4 with TRBJ2-7, with a weak D call TRBD1 (5 bases). Between the trimmed V and J ends, which lost 0 bases and 7 bases, there was a span of 17 bases. This CDR3 has 15 amino acids. Germline V gene lookup returns CDR1 SGHNT and CDR2 YYREEE (reference sequence). DNA of the CDR3: TGTGCCAGCAGCTTGGAAATACAGGCCGGTAGGGAGCAGTACTTC. Amino acid sequence: CASSLEIQAGREQYF.

The rearrangement links TRBV9 to TRBJ2-5; 8 bases align to TRBD2. Germline V CDR1 and CDR2: SGDLS, YYNGEE. This CDR3 has 16 residues. The J segment lost 2 bases and the V segment lost 4 bases, leaving 10 bases of the junction unmatched. The CDR3 DNA sequence: TGTGCCAGCAGCCCCCGAAGCTCGGGGGGGCAAGAGACCCAGTACTTC. Its protein is CASSPRSSGGQETQYF.

The chain carries TRBV7-2 and TRBJ2-7, with 9 bases aligning to TRBD2. The CDR3 sequence is 15 residues long. Germline V gene lookup returns CDR1 SGHTA and CDR2 FQGNSA. Trimming removed 5 bases from V and 2 bases from J; junction bases left unmatched: 7. CDR3: CASSPLAGDTYEQYF. CDR3 nucleotide sequence: TGTGCCAGCAGCCCCTTAGCGGGAGACACCTACGAGCAGTACTTC.

The rearrangement links TRBV7-9 to TRBJ2-3; 10 nucleotides agree with TRBD2. The length of the CDR3 is 16 residues. The germline gives CDR1 SEHNR, CDR2 FQNEAQ (reference sequence). With V trimmed by 3 bases and J by 0 bases, 3 bases remained unmatched. The CDR3 coding sequence is TGTGCCAGCAGCTTTCTGACTAGCGGGAGCACAGATACGCAGTATTTT. This sequence encodes CASSFLTSGSTDTQYF.

This rearrangement joins TRBV5-1 to TRBJ1-2; TRBD1 matches at 7 bases. The CDR3 has 17 residues. With 3 bases clipped from V and 1 base from J, the junction kept 12 bases outside the gene matches. Germline V lookup: CDR1 SGHRS, CDR2 YFSETQ. The CDR3 region has the DNA TGCGCCAGCAGCTCCGGGACAGAACAGTTCATTAACTATGGCTACACCTTC. It specifies CASSSGTEQFINYGYTF.

The chain has TRBV4-3 and TRBJ1-2; the D gene is possibly TRBD1 (6 bases). The germline V gene has CDR1 LGHNA and CDR2 YSLEER. V was shortened by 0 bases and J by 7 bases, with 24 bases between the two germline ends. The CDR3 has 18 residues. The chain's CDR3 is CASSQDGAAGVLGGGYTF. For the CDR3, the DNA is TGCGCCAGCAGCCAAGACGGGGCGGCAGGGGTATTGGGCGGTGGCTACACCTTC.

The chain is built from TRBV5-4 and TRBJ2-5, with D perhaps TRBD2 (7 bases). CDR1 is SGHNT, CDR2 YYREEE, per germline (reference sequence). This CDR3 has 15 amino acids. Trimming cost V 1 base and J 5 bases, with 15 bases left between them. CDR3 protein: CASSLITGGAETQYF. CDR3 bases: TGTGCCAGCAGCTTGATTACGGGGGGCGCGGAGACCCAGTACTTC.

The gene calls are TRBV14 and TRBJ2-3; maybe TRBD2 (6 bases). CDR3 length: 15 amino acids. V lost 4 bases and J 5 bases, leaving 16 bases between the germline ends. Germline CDR1 is SGHDN and CDR2 is FVKESK. The CDR3 is CASSLRTGDGDTQYF. CDR3 DNA: TGTGCCAGCAGCCTTCGAACGGGGGACGGAGATACGCAGTATTTT.

The V and J genes are TRBV27 and TRBJ2-3; TRBD2 matches at 14 bases. Germline V CDR1 and CDR2: MNHEY, SMNVEV (reference sequence). V shed 5 bases, J shed 2 bases, and the junction held 9 bases outside the gene matches. The CDR3 is 18 residues long. The DNA of the CDR3 is TGTGCCAGCAGTGCATCCGGGACTAGCGGGGGACCCACAGATACGCAGTATTTT. Translated: CASSASGTSGGPTDTQYF.

The gene calls are TRBV7-9 and TRBJ1-4; D possibly corresponds to TRBD1 (6 bases). This CDR3 has 14 amino acids. Looked up from germline, CDR1 is SEHNR and CDR2 is FQNEAQ (reference sequence). V lost 5 bases, J lost 5 bases, and 12 bases lay in between. Here the CDR3 reads CASSPGQSNEKLFF. The CDR3 DNA is TGTGCCAGCAGCCCCGGACAGTCAAATGAAAAACTGTTTTTT.

V and J are TRBV13 and TRBJ2-1, with 10 bases lining up with TRBD2. Looked up from germline, CDR1 is PRHDT and CDR2 is FYEKMQ (reference sequence). This CDR3 has 14 amino acids. V trimming: 3 bases; J trimming: 7 bases; junction bases outside the gene matches: 3. CDR3 sequence (DNA): TGTGCCAGCAGCTTCTCTAGCGGGAGTAATGAGCAGTTCTTC. Protein: CASSFSSGSNEQFF.

This chain links TRBV11-1 with TRBJ2-7; TRBD2 matches 9 bases. Germline CDR1 SGHAT, CDR2 FQDESV (reference sequence). The CDR3 is 15 amino acids. Trimming cost V 6 bases and J 4 bases; bases outside gene matches: 10. The CDR3 DNA reads TGTGCCAGCAGGTTATCCCTAGCGGGAAAGTACGAGCAGTACTTC. Translated: CASRLSLAGKYEQYF.

The chain combines TRBV10-3 with TRBJ2-5, with a weak D call TRBD1 (6 bases). The germline gives CDR1 ENHRY, CDR2 SYGVKD. CDR3 length equals 12 residues. V was clipped by 3 bases and J by 4 bases, with 6 bases between them. The CDR3 spells CAISEGGETQYF. The CDR3 DNA follows: TGTGCCATCAGTGAAGGGGGAGAGACCCAGTACTTC.

There are a few counts of this clone. The chain uses TRBV6-6 and TRBJ2-3; TRBD1 matches 10 bases. V was pared by 6 bases and J by 4 bases, with 1 base of the junction left unmatched. Germline assignment: CDR1 MNHNY and CDR2 SVGAGI (reference sequence). This CDR3 contains 13 residues. CDR3 loop: CASRGQGSDTQYF. The CDR3 nucleotides are TGTGCCAGCAGGGGACAGGGGTCAGATACGCAGTATTTT.

This clone was counted a few times. Other DNA sequences within the sample encode an identical CDR3. J is TRBJ2-7 and V is TRBV7-2; D not resolved. The CDR3 spans 13 residues. Germline V gene data show CDR1 as SGHTA and CDR2 as FQGNSA. V was cut by 5 bases and J by 0 bases, with 8 bases left in between. The CDR3 reads CASSLSSSYEQYF. Here the CDR3 DNA reads TGTGCCAGCAGCCTTTCGAGCTCCTACGAGCAGTACTTC.

This clone came up a few times. V gene TRBV19 combines with J gene TRBJ2-1; 12 bases align to TRBD2. The germline V gene encodes CDR1 LNHDA and CDR2 SQIVND (reference sequence). The V segment lost 6 bases and the J segment 6 bases; nucleotides outside the gene matches: 9. CDR3 length: 16 amino acids. The chain's CDR3 is CASSDPLAGGPNEQFF. The CDR3 DNA reads as TGTGCCAGTAGCGACCCCCTAGCGGGAGGGCCCAATGAGCAGTTCTTC.

The chain joins TRBV28 to TRBJ2-7, with 7 bases lining up with TRBD2. Per germline, CDR1 MDHEN and CDR2 SYDVKM. The CDR3 has 15 amino acids. After removal of 3 bases from V and 3 bases from J, the junction contained 8 bases not matched to a gene. CDR3 residues: CASSFGGRALYEQYF. The CDR3 nucleotides are TGTGCCAGCAGTTTCGGAGGGAGGGCCCTCTACGAGCAGTACTTC.

The gene calls are TRBV7-2 and TRBJ2-7; 10 bases agree with TRBD2. V shed 2 bases, J shed 4 bases, and the junction held 5 bases outside the gene matches. Germline V CDR1 and CDR2: SGHTA, FQGNSA. The CDR3 has 15 amino acids. The CDR3 DNA sequence: TGTGCCAGCAGCTTACGGACTAGCGGAATATACGAGCAGTACTTC. Encoded protein: CASSLRTSGIYEQYF. The variable domain in full, completed from reference TRBV7-2 and TRBJ2-7, reads GAGVSQSPSNKVTEKGKDVELRCDPISGHTALYWYRQSLGQGLEFLIYFQGNSAPDKSGLPSDRFSAERTGGSVSTLTIQRTQQEDSAVYLCASSLRTSGIYEQYFGPGTRLTVT.

This clone was seen a few times. The genes are TRBV6-5 and TRBJ2-7; the D gene is possibly TRBD1 (7 bases). This CDR3 is 14 amino acids long. CDR1 is MNHEY and CDR2 is SVGAGI in the germline V gene. Trimming stripped 5 bases from V and 3 bases from J, with 14 bases between. CDR3 in DNA: TGTGCCAGCAGTCGCGGGACAGAGTTCTACGAGCAGTACTTC. Translating gives CASSRGTEFYEQYF.